This TCR beta chain appears in the sequencing data of a study of blood T cell repertoires in COVID-19. The method was immunoSEQ multiplex PCR; TCRdb's version includes in-frame clones alone and lacks a portion of them. This sample carries over 250,000 clones, approximately 86% of them seen once, and the ten largest clones take over 10%. After removal of 4 bases from V and 8 bases from J, the junction contained 6 bases not matched to a gene. The CDR3 is 13 amino acids. Germline CDR1 KGHSH, CDR2 LQKENI. The material sequenced was peripheral blood. The TCR originated in a woman in her sixties or seventies with COVID-19, enrolled during active disease. The chain employs TRBV18 and TRBJ1-2; 8 bases agree with TRBD1. The CDR3 reads CASSRGQGEGYTF. The DNA for the CDR3 is TGTGCCAGCTCACGCGGACAGGGAGAAGGCTACACCTTC.